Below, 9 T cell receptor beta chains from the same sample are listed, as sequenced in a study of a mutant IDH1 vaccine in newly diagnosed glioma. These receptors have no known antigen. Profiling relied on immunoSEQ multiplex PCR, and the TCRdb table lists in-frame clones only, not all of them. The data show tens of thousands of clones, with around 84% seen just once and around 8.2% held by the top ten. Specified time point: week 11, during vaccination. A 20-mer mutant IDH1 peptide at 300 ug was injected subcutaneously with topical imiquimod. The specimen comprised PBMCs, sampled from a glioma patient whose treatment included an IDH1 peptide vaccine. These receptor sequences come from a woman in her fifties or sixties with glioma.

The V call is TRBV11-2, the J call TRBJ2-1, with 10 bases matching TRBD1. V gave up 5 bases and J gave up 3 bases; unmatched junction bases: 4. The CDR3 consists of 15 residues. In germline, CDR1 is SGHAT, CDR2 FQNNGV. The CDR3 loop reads CASSPTGGLYNEQFF. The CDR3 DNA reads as TGTGCCAGCAGCCCGACAGGGGGCCTCTACAATGAGCAGTTCTTC.

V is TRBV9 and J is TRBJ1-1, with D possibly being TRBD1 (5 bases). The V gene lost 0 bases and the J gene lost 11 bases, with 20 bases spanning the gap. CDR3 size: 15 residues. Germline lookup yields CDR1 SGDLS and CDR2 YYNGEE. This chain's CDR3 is CASSVGTRRGEEAFF. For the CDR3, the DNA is TGTGCCAGCAGCGTAGGGACTCGGAGAGGGGAAGAGGCTTTCTTT.

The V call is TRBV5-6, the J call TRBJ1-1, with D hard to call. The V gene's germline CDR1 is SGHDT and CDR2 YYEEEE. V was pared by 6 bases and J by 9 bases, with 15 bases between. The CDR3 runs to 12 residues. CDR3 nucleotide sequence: TGTGCCAGCACCTTCGGAGGAGAGAAAGCTTTCTTT. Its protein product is CASTFGGEKAFF.

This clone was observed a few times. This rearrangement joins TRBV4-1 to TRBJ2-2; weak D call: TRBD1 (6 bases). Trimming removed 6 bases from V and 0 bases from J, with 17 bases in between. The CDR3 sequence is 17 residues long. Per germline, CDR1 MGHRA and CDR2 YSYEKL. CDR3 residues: CASSKGQKGANTGELFF. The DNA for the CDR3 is TGCGCCAGCAGTAAAGGGCAAAAGGGGGCGAACACCGGGGAGCTGTTTTTT.

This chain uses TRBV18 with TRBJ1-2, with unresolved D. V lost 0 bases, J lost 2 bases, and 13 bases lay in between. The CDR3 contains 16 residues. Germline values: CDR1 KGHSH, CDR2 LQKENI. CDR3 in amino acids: CASSPPSITPNYGYTF. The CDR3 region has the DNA TGTGCCAGCTCACCACCGTCGATAACGCCGAACTATGGCTACACCTTC.

CDR3 sequence reads: CASSGLTALKEKLFF. DNA for the CDR3: TGTGCCAGCAGTGGGTTAACAGCCCTAAAGGAAAAACTGTTTTTT. V and J are TRBV6-1 and TRBJ1-4, with unresolved D. The V and J ends lost 4 bases and 8 bases respectively, with 17 bases between them. The CDR3 contains 15 residues. Germline values: CDR1 MNHNS, CDR2 SASEGT.

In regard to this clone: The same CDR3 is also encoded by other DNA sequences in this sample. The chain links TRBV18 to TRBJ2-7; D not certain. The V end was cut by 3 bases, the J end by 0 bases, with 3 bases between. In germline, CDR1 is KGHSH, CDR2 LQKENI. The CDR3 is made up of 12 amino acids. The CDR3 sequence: CASSPSSYEQYF. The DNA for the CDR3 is TGTGCCAGCTCACCGTCCTCCTACGAGCAGTACTTC. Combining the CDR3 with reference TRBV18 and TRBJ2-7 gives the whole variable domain NAGVMQNPRHLVRRRGQEARLRCSPMKGHSHVYWYRQLPEEGLKFMVYLQKENIIDESGMPKERFSAEFPKEGPSILRIQQVVRGDSAAYFCASSPSSYEQYFGPGTRLTVT.

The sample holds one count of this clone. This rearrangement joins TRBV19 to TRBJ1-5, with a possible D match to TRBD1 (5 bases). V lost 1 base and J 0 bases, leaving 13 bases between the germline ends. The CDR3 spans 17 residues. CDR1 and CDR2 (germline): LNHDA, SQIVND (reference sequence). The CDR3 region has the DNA TGTGCCAGTAGTATAGCATCCGGGCAGGGTAGCAATCAGCCCCAGCATTTT. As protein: CASSIASGQGSNQPQHF.

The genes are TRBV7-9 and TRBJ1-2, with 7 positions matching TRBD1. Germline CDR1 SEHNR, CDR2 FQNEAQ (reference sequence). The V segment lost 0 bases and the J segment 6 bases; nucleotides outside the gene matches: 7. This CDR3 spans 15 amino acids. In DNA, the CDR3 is TGTGCCAGCAGCTTAGCGACGACAGGGTGGGATGGCTACACCTTC. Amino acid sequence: CASSLATTGWDGYTF.